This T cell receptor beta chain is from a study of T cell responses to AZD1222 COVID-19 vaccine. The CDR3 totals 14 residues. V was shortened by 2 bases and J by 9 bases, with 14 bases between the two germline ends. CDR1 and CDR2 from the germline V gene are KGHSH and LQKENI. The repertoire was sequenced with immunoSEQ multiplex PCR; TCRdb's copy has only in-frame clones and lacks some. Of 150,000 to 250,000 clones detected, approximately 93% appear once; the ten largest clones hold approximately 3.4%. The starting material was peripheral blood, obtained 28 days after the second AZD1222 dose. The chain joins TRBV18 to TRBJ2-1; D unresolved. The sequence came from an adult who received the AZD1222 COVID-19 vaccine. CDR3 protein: CASSPAVENGEQFF. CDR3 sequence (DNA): TGTGCCAGCTCACCAGCCGTGGAGAACGGTGAGCAGTTCTTC. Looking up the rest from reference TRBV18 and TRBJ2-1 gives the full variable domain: NAGVMQNPRHLVRRRGQEARLRCSPMKGHSHVYWYRQLPEEGLKFMVYLQKENIIDESGMPKERFSAEFPKEGPSILRIQQVVRGDSAAYFCASSPAVENGEQFFGPGTRLTVL.